This TCR beta chain was sequenced during a study of blood T cell repertoires in COVID-19 (dated by TCRdb to the early 2020s). For the study in its entirety: The collaborator samples originated in the United States, Italy and Spain and spanned the acute and convalescent phases of COVID-19. Where available, HLA class I and class II types were obtained from metadata supplied by the sample provider rather than from assay-based typing. Subjects who had been exposed to COVID-19, were actively infected with it, or had recovered from it provided the deeply sampled blood TCRbeta repertoires that made up the dataset. The samples were drawn from the first 160 participants of the ongoing ImmuneRACE study and from 1,254 subjects provided by 6 global collaborators. Nearly every sample came with metadata listing a de-identified subject ID, COVID-19 status, age in years and sex. The material from the prospective study consisted of cDNA or gDNA derived from T cells, B-cell-depleted T cells, or PBMCs. The repertoires were released in a freely available public database intended as a resource for research on the immune response to SARS-CoV-2.

In the prospective study, participants were roughly 18 to 95 years old, resided in under 30 geographic areas of the United States, and were enrolled through a virtual design. In the prospective study, cohorts were assigned on the basis of participant-reported clinical history obtained from a screening survey and a study questionnaire. Mobile phlebotomists in the prospective study collected whole blood, serum and a nasopharyngeal or oropharyngeal swab from every participant. Over a roughly two-month period, participants in the prospective study had the option of providing additional blood draws and questionnaires. Blood samples from the prospective study were shipped frozen or at room temperature prior to DNA extraction. The immunoSEQ Assay, a bias-controlled multiplex PCR, was used to amplify TCRbeta CDR3 regions from genomic DNA. In the original analysis: Within the assay, amplification of reference gene primers was used to estimate how many nucleated cells each sample contained. To quantify the absolute abundance of each unique TCRbeta CDR3 rearrangement, sequence reads were collapsed and filtered. Productive Simpson clonality was computed per sample as the square root of Simpson's diversity index over productive rearrangements. What TCRdb holds here is the immuneACCESS table cut down to in-frame rearrangements. Part of the clones is not present; checked against another copy, under half of the missing clones reflect an unresolved V gene, and the others are unexplained. That table supplies the V and J calls and clone size; D and trimming were determined from the DNA. This sample is represented by around 130,000 clones; 80% to 90% of them were singletons. Clones ranked in the top ten supply around 2.4% of the sample.

From the cysteine through the phenylalanine, the CDR3 covers 13 amino acids. Only the CDR3 region is kept as DNA, spanning 39 bases read in frame from base 1. The germline V gene (reference sequence) supplies CDR1 LNHDA and CDR2 SQIVND. The germline V and J ends show losses of 8 bases and 3 bases respectively, and no gene match explains 6 bases of the junction. Remarks on this clone: Its cognate antigen has yet to be identified. No clone much larger than this one lies a single base away; base qualities are absent.

The study at large found these results: Clinical and demographic metadata were provided uncurated, with the amount varying by source and participant.

This receptor was obtained from a man aged 35-49 years with acute COVID-19. Sequencing used PBMCs or T cells enriched from blood (not recorded which). The rearrangement joined TRBV19 to TRBJ2-7; 8 bases in between match TRBD1. The DNA is as follows: TGTGCCAGTCGTCCGACAGGGGACTACGAGCAGTACTTC. The resulting protein is CASRPTGDYEQYF.